A selection of T cell receptor beta chains follows, all from one sample in a study of T cell repertoires in cytomegalovirus infection. TCRdb re-derived calls from the reads in MiXCR, one entry per CDR3 protein. The repertoire holds about 920,000 distinct CDR3 sequences, with approximately 33% as singletons. No antigen is known for these receptors. The sample was cultured CD8+ T cells from PBMCs, taken from culture after CMV antigen stimulation. The receptors shown here come from a human donor in good health (CMV status not recorded). Some clones in this sample may be carry-over from other donors' samples. CDR3s include the opening cysteine and the closing phenylalanine or tryptophan. Each record gives: clone size, J gene, D gene, V gene, CDR3 DNA, CDR3 protein. A D gene is named only where the DNA matches it firmly. Where a row states a size, it is once, few, many or the class of an expanded clone; other rows omit it.

abundance: .; j_gene: TRBJ1-2; d_gene: .; v_gene: TRBV7-6; CDR3nt: TGTGCCAGCAGCCAGTACGGAGGGGCGCCTATCGGCTACACCTTC; CDR3aa: CASSQYGGAPIGYTF
abundance: .; j_gene: TRBJ2-1; d_gene: .; v_gene: TRBV13; CDR3nt: TGTGCCAGCAGCTTCCCAAGGGAACCGAACAATGAGCAGTTCTTC; CDR3aa: CASSFPREPNNEQFF
abundance: many; j_gene: TRBJ2-5; d_gene: TRBD2; v_gene: TRBV7-2; CDR3nt: TGTGCCAGCAGCCCCTGGACTAGCTACCCTCAAGAGACCCAGTACTTC; CDR3aa: CASSPWTSYPQETQYF
abundance: .; j_gene: TRBJ1-2; d_gene: .; v_gene: TRBV6-1; CDR3nt: TGTGCCAGCAGTGAAAGACGCGGACACTATGGCTACACCTTC; CDR3aa: CASSERRGHYGYTF
abundance: .; j_gene: TRBJ2-3; d_gene: .; v_gene: TRBV5-1; CDR3nt: TGCGCCAGCAGCTTACGATACTTGGAGGCAGATACGCAGTATTTT; CDR3aa: CASSLRYLEADTQYF
abundance: many; j_gene: TRBJ1-2; d_gene: .; v_gene: TRBV7-2; CDR3nt: TGTGCCAGCAGCCCGCCGGAGGGGCGATACTATGGCTACACCTTC; CDR3aa: CASSPPEGRYYGYTF
abundance: once; j_gene: TRBJ1-4; d_gene: TRBD1; v_gene: TRBV10-3; CDR3nt: TGTGCCATCAGGGGACCTATGTGGGACAGGGATGAAAAACTGTTTTTT; CDR3aa: CAIRGPMWDRDEKLFF
abundance: .; j_gene: TRBJ2-5; d_gene: .; v_gene: TRBV18; CDR3nt: TGTGCCAGCTCACGGGCAGCCCAAGAGACCCAGTACTTC; CDR3aa: CASSRAAQETQYF
abundance: .; j_gene: TRBJ1-1; d_gene: .; v_gene: TRBV5-1; CDR3nt: TGCGCCAGCAGCGAGGATGGCCGTGGTTTTGACACTGAAGCTTTCTTT; CDR3aa: CASSEDGRGFDTEAFF
abundance: few; j_gene: TRBJ1-2; d_gene: TRBD1; v_gene: TRBV7-9; CDR3nt: TGTGCCAGCAGCTCTCTACAGGGGATTGACTATGGCTACACCTTC; CDR3aa: CASSSLQGIDYGYTF
abundance: many; j_gene: TRBJ2-3; d_gene: .; v_gene: TRBV7-2; CDR3nt: TGTGCCAGCAGCTTTACGACAGGAAGCACAGATACGCAGTATTTT; CDR3aa: CASSFTTGSTDTQYF
abundance: few; j_gene: TRBJ1-1; d_gene: .; v_gene: TRBV6-1; CDR3nt: TGTGCCAGCAGTGAAGCCCCCGGAGGGGCTGTCAAAGCTTTCTTT; CDR3aa: CASSEAPGGAVKAFF
abundance: .; j_gene: TRBJ2-1; d_gene: .; v_gene: TRBV12-3/TRBV12-4; CDR3nt: TGTGCCAGCAAGGACGCATCACCCTACAATGAGCAGTTCTTC; CDR3aa: CASKDASPYNEQFF
abundance: .; j_gene: TRBJ2-5; d_gene: TRBD2; v_gene: TRBV6-2/TRBV6-3; CDR3nt: TGTGCCAGCAGTCAACCGGGACTAGGAGAGACCCAGTACTTC; CDR3aa: CASSQPGLGETQYF
abundance: many; j_gene: TRBJ1-6; d_gene: .; v_gene: TRBV7-8; CDR3nt: TGTGCCAGCGGAAATCCCGACAGTCCACCACCCCTCCACTTT; CDR3aa: CASGNPDSPPPLHF
abundance: .; j_gene: TRBJ2-3; d_gene: TRBD2; v_gene: TRBV12-3/TRBV12-4; CDR3nt: TGTGCCAGCATCCCTTCGGCGGGGGGATCTGGAGATACGCAGTATTTT; CDR3aa: CASIPSAGGSGDTQYF
abundance: .; j_gene: TRBJ2-5; d_gene: TRBD1; v_gene: TRBV20-1; CDR3nt: TGCAGTGCCCAAGGACAGGGAGAGGAGACCCAGTACTTC; CDR3aa: CSAQGQGEETQYF
abundance: many; j_gene: TRBJ2-7; d_gene: TRBD2; v_gene: TRBV7-2; CDR3nt: TGTGCCAGCAGCCGCGGACTAGCTGGTCGCGAGCAGTACTTC; CDR3aa: CASSRGLAGREQYF
abundance: .; j_gene: TRBJ2-1; d_gene: TRBD2; v_gene: TRBV27; CDR3nt: TGTGCCAGCAGTTTATCTAGCGGGGGGTCTCGGTACAATGAGCAGTTCTTC; CDR3aa: CASSLSSGGSRYNEQFF
abundance: once; j_gene: TRBJ2-3; d_gene: TRBD2; v_gene: TRBV4-3; CDR3nt: TGCGCCAGCAGCTCAGGACTAGCGGGGTCTAGCACAGATACGCAGTATTTT; CDR3aa: CASSSGLAGSSTDTQYF
abundance: .; j_gene: TRBJ2-3; d_gene: .; v_gene: TRBV4-1; CDR3nt: TGCGCCAGCAGCCAAGTCGGGGGGCCTACGCAGTATTTT; CDR3aa: CASSQVGGPTQYF
abundance: .; j_gene: TRBJ1-3; d_gene: .; v_gene: TRBV9; CDR3nt: TGTGCCAGCAGCTCACAGCCTGATGGAATCGGAAACACCATATATTTT; CDR3aa: CASSSQPDGIGNTIYF
abundance: .; j_gene: TRBJ2-3; d_gene: TRBD1; v_gene: TRBV7-9; CDR3nt: TGTGCCAGCAGCTTTTCGACAGGGTCAGATACGCAGTATTTT; CDR3aa: CASSFSTGSDTQYF
abundance: few; j_gene: TRBJ1-2; d_gene: .; v_gene: TRBV6-1; CDR3nt: TGTGCCAGCACTCCTTCCCACTATTCGAAAGGCTACTATGGCTACACCTTC; CDR3aa: CASTPSHYSKGYYGYTF
abundance: few; j_gene: TRBJ1-6; d_gene: .; v_gene: TRBV27; CDR3nt: TGTGCCAGCAGGCCCCGGGCGGTTTATAATTCACCCCTCCACTTT; CDR3aa: CASRPRAVYNSPLHF